These T cell receptor beta chains were read from a single sample in a study of CD8 T cells in ankylosing spondylitis. TCRdb ran MiXCR on the 5' RACE reads and lists one entry per CDR3 protein. The table records 750,000 to 850,000 distinct CDR3 sequences, 12% of them present only once. The specimen was blood, either unsorted or a sorted T cell fraction (not recorded which). Receptors were obtained from a male donor with ankylosing spondylitis. The CDR3 runs from the conserved cysteine through the conserved F or W. Fields, in order: J gene, V gene, D gene, clone size, CDR3 protein, CDR3 DNA. D genes are given only for firm matches. Expanded clones get a size class; other rows say once, few or many, or leave the size out.

TRBJ2-1,TRBV9,TRBD2,many,CASSSPGLAGASSYNEQFF,TGTGCCAGCAGCTCTCCGGGACTAGCGGGAGCAAGCTCCTACAATGAGCAGTTCTTC
TRBJ1-5,TRBV10-3,TRBD1,few,CAISEYDRDQPQHF,TGTGCCATCAGTGAGTATGACAGGGATCAGCCCCAGCATTTT
TRBJ2-7,TRBV10-1,TRBD1,.,CASRAVQGTTYEQYF,TGCGCCAGCAGGGCGGTACAGGGGACGACCTACGAGCAGTACTTC
TRBJ2-5,TRBV7-2,.,few,CASSPRVEETQYF,TGTGCCAGCAGCCCCAGGGTTGAAGAGACCCAGTACTTC
TRBJ2-2,TRBV20-1,.,.,CSARTVYDEGHGELFF,TGCAGTGCAAGGACAGTCTATGATGAGGGTCACGGGGAGCTGTTTTTT
TRBJ1-2,TRBV6-5,.,few,CASSYSGGSRDGYTF,TGTGCCAGCAGTTACTCTGGGGGATCGAGAGATGGCTACACCTTC
TRBJ1-1,TRBV27,TRBD1,.,CASSLSNRGGTNTEAFF,TGTGCCAGCAGTTTATCGAACCGAGGGGGCACGAACACTGAAGCTTTCTTT
TRBJ2-6,TRBV20-1,TRBD1,many,CSAQGDRGAPGANVLTF,TGCAGTGCGCAAGGGGACAGGGGGGCCCCTGGGGCCAACGTCCTGACTTTC
TRBJ2-1,TRBV7-2,.,.,CASSGMGAGEQFF,TGTGCCAGCAGCGGCATGGGGGCTGGGGAGCAGTTCTTC
TRBJ1-2,TRBV7-9,.,few,CASTRTASGGYTF,TGTGCCAGCACCCGCACCGCGTCGGGTGGCTACACCTTC
TRBJ2-1,TRBV20-1,.,few,CSATQGRGPNEQFF,TGCAGTGCCACACAGGGGAGGGGTCCCAATGAGCAGTTCTTC
TRBJ1-4,TRBV7-2,.,few,CASSFQTTNEKLFF,TGTGCCAGCAGCTTTCAAACAACTAATGAAAAACTGTTTTTT
TRBJ2-2,TRBV5-3,TRBD1,.,CARSWDRENTGELFF,TGTGCCAGAAGCTGGGACAGGGAGAACACCGGGGAGCTGTTTTTT
TRBJ2-2,TRBV18,TRBD1,.,CASSPGTVDTGELFF,TGTGCCAGCTCACCCGGGACAGTGGACACCGGGGAGCTGTTTTTT
TRBJ2-3,TRBV6-1,TRBD1,.,CASSESWDRGTDTQYF,TGTGCCAGCAGTGAATCATGGGACAGGGGAACAGATACGCAGTATTTT
TRBJ1-2,TRBV29-1,TRBD1,many,CSVEKETGSNYGYTF,TGCAGCGTTGAAAAGGAGACAGGGTCTAACTATGGCTACACCTTC
TRBJ2-5,TRBV12-3/TRBV12-4,.,many,CASSLGRFQETQYF,TGTGCCAGCAGTCTGGGACGGTTCCAAGAGACCCAGTACTTC
TRBJ1-2,TRBV5-1,TRBD1,few,CASTGQEGSYGYTF,TGCGCCAGCACAGGACAGGAAGGATCTTATGGCTACACCTTC
TRBJ1-2,TRBV5-6,.,.,CASSLDPAQAAFYGYTF,TGTGCCAGCAGCTTGGACCCCGCTCAGGCCGCTTTCTATGGCTACACCTTC
TRBJ2-3,TRBV5-1,.,.,CASSSRAFLTDTQYF,TGCGCCAGCAGCTCCCGGGCTTTTCTCACAGATACGCAGTATTTT
TRBJ2-7,TRBV20-1,.,few,CSAVQYEQYF,TGCAGTGCTGTACAGTACGAGCAGTACTTC
TRBJ1-4,TRBV18,.,many,CASSPPNLGEKLFF,TGTGCCAGCTCACCACCGAACCTGGGTGAAAAACTGTTTTTT
TRBJ2-1,TRBV5-1,.,.,CASSWAPGGTNEQFF,TGCGCCAGCAGCTGGGCCCCCGGGGGAACTAATGAGCAGTTCTTC
TRBJ2-3,TRBV20-1,.,.,CSAGGVYYGTDTQYF,TGCAGTGCGGGCGGGGTCTATTATGGCACAGATACGCAGTATTTT
TRBJ2-1,TRBV5-1,.,few,CASSHREGGNEQFF,TGCGCCAGCAGCCACAGGGAAGGAGGCAATGAGCAGTTCTTC
TRBJ2-7,TRBV4-1,TRBD1,.,CASSQVETGAYEQYF,TGCGCCAGCAGCCAGGTGGAGACAGGGGCCTACGAGCAGTACTTC
TRBJ2-1,TRBV11-2,.,few,CASSRISGGSYNEQFF,TGTGCCAGCAGCCGAATTAGCGGCGGCTCCTACAATGAGCAGTTCTTC
TRBJ2-7,TRBV4-1,.,once,CASSQDLGYPYEQYF,TGCGCCAGCAGCCAAGATCTGGGCTACCCCTACGAGCAGTACTTC
TRBJ2-5,TRBV7-2,.,.,CASSSTTYQETQYF,TGTGCCAGCAGCTCTACGACATATCAAGAGACCCAGTACTTC
TRBJ1-1,TRBV29-1,.,many,CSVYRFPMNTEAFF,TGCAGCGTGTACAGGTTCCCTATGAACACTGAAGCTTTCTTT
TRBJ2-1,TRBV3-1,TRBD1,few,CASSPHPGQGGYNEQFF,TGTGCCAGCAGCCCCCACCCGGGACAGGGAGGCTACAATGAGCAGTTCTTC